This T cell receptor (beta chain) was found in a study of blood T cell repertoires in COVID-19 (dated by TCRdb to about 2020). Broadly, across the study: Samples covering the acute and convalescent phases of COVID-19 were provided by collaborators in the United States, Italy and Spain. The material from the prospective study consisted of cDNA or gDNA derived from T cells, B-cell-depleted T cells, or PBMCs. The dataset comprised deeply sampled blood TCRbeta repertoires from subjects exposed to, actively infected with, or recovered from COVID-19. The repertoires were released in a freely available public database intended as a resource for research on the immune response to SARS-CoV-2. The samples were drawn from two sources: the first 160 participants of the ongoing ImmuneRACE study, and some 1,300 subjects contributed by 6 global collaborators. A de-identified subject ID, COVID-19 status, age in years and sex were almost always included in the sample metadata. Where available, HLA class I and class II types were obtained from metadata supplied by the sample provider rather than from assay-based typing.

What the authors observed across the whole study: The amount of clinical and demographic metadata varied by source and participant and was provided uncurated.

Concerning this clone itself: The clone's antigen remains unknown. No base quality information exists; no much larger clone differs at one position.

TCRbeta CDR3 regions were amplified from genomic DNA by means of the immunoSEQ Assay, a bias-controlled multiplex PCR. Per the source publication's procedure: The number of nucleated cells in each sample was estimated by amplification of reference gene primers within the assay. To quantify the absolute abundance of each unique TCRbeta CDR3 rearrangement, sequence reads were collapsed and filtered. For each sample, productive Simpson clonality was calculated as the square root of Simpson's diversity index over productive rearrangements. TCRdb retrieved this table from immuneACCESS and kept in-frame rearrangements only. Not all clones are present; in checked studies, unresolved V genes account for under half, and no reason is known for the remainder. The D gene and trimming were derived from the DNA, and the V and J assignments and clone size from that table. For this sample the table gives nearly 80,000 clones, of which less than 90% were detected only once. Clones ranked in the top ten supply roughly 4% of the sample.

Whole blood was collected in K2EDTA tubes by collaborating institutions according to the institutions' own protocols. For TCRbeta analysis, collaborator samples were shipped as frozen whole blood, as isolated PBMCs, or as DNA extracted from either sample type. CDR1 and CDR2 are drawn from the germline V gene: MDHEN, SYDVKM. The trim is 6 bases for V and 4 bases for J, with a gap of 14 bases between the germline ends. The CDR3 goes from the cysteine to the phenylalanine over 14 residues. Only the CDR3 DNA stays, 42 bases, in frame from base 1. Recombination connected TRBV28 to TRBJ2-3, with TRBD2 as a weak D call on 5 bases. This clonotype was obtained from a man over 45 with acute or convalescent COVID-19. Source material: peripheral blood. The CDR3 protein is CASSPPGRSDTQYF. The DNA is as follows: TGTGCCAGCAGCCCTCCGGGGAGATCAGATACGCAGTATTTT. The CDR3, completed at both ends by the reference TRBV28 and TRBJ2-3 genes, gives the full variable domain DVKVTQSSRYLVKRTGEKVFLECVQDMDHENMFWYRQDPGLGLRLIYFSYDVKMKEKGDIPEGYSVSREKKERFSLILESASTNQTSMYLCASSPPGRSDTQYFGPGTRLTVL.